These 32 T cell receptor beta chains came from one sample sequenced in a study of blood T cell repertoires in COVID-19. Method: immunoSEQ multiplex PCR; TCRdb's copy keeps in-frame clones and lacks some. The repertoire holds 200,000 to 250,000 clones, with approximately 86% as singletons. The specimen was peripheral blood. All receptors derive from a woman aged 25-40 years with COVID-19, enrolled during active disease.

The chain links TRBV7-3 to TRBJ2-3; D perhaps matches TRBD2 (6 bases). Per the germline V gene, CDR1 is SGHTA and CDR2 is FQGTGA. V lost 2 bases and J 4 bases, leaving 13 bases between the germline ends. The length of the CDR3 is 15 residues. The CDR3 bases are TGTGCCAGCAGCTTAGCGGGACTTGCTGCAGATACGCAGTATTTT. It specifies CASSLAGLAADTQYF.

Only one count was recorded for this clone. This chain joins TRBV9 and TRBJ2-7; D is perhaps TRBD1 (5 bases). The CDR3 has 14 amino acids. Germline CDR1 and CDR2: SGDLS and YYNGEE. The ends were cut back, 4 bases at V and 2 bases at J, with 13 bases in the middle. CDR3 coding DNA: TGTGCCAGCAGCCCCCCAGGGTATGCCTACGAGCAGTACTTC. This encodes CASSPPGYAYEQYF.

CDR3 protein: CASSFPTETYGYTF. In nucleotides, the CDR3 is TGTGCCAGCAGCTTTCCCACGGAGACCTATGGCTACACCTTC. The chain carries TRBV11-2 and TRBJ1-2; D unclear. Deletions cut 3 bases from V and 4 bases from J, with 12 bases between. The CDR3 length is 14 residues. Germline V gene data show CDR1 as SGHAT and CDR2 as FQNNGV.

This clone was detected once. This chain joins TRBV27 and TRBJ2-7, with 7 bases lining up with TRBD2. The CDR3 length is 15 residues. Germline V lookup: CDR1 MNHEY, CDR2 SMNVEV (reference sequence). The V segment lost 4 bases and the J segment 4 bases; nucleotides outside the gene matches: 10. The CDR3 bases are TGTGCCAGCAGTTCGAGCGGGACTCTAAGTTACGAGCAGTACTTC. This sequence encodes CASSSSGTLSYEQYF.

The rearrangement links TRBV18 to TRBJ2-1; TRBD1 matches at 8 bases. The CDR3 has 13 residues. Germline CDR1 and CDR2: KGHSH and LQKENI. Germline trimming cut 3 bases from V and 9 bases from J; bases unmatched to any gene: 4. Written as DNA, the CDR3 is TGTGCCAGCTCACCGCGACAGGGGTTTGAGCAGTTCTTC. It specifies CASSPRQGFEQFF. Full variable domain (rest looked up from reference TRBV18 and TRBJ2-1): NAGVMQNPRHLVRRRGQEARLRCSPMKGHSHVYWYRQLPEEGLKFMVYLQKENIIDESGMPKERFSAEFPKEGPSILRIQQVVRGDSAAYFCASSPRQGFEQFFGPGTRLTVL.

This chain connects TRBV7-9 to TRBJ1-5; 10 bases match TRBD1. Per germline, CDR1 SEHNR and CDR2 FQNEAQ (reference sequence). V shed 1 base, J shed 5 bases, and the junction held 8 bases outside the gene matches. The length of the CDR3 is 17 residues. The CDR3 region has the DNA TGTGCCAGCAGCTTAGAGGGTCGACAGGGGGCCCATCAGCCCCAGCATTTT. Its protein is CASSLEGRQGAHQPQHF.

This clone was found a few times. CDR3 region: CASSVEGLAGGQETQYF. The CDR3 coding sequence is TGTGCCAGCAGCGTAGAGGGACTAGCGGGGGGGCAAGAGACCCAGTACTTC. This chain joins TRBV9 and TRBJ2-5, with TRBD2 matching 16 bases. The germline V gene encodes CDR1 SGDLS and CDR2 YYNGEE. Trimming at V came to 0 bases and at J to 2 bases, leaving 1 base not matched to a gene. The CDR3 spans 17 residues.

V usage is TRBV24-1 and J usage is TRBJ2-7; TRBD1 aligns across 10 bases. V gave up 5 bases and J gave up 4 bases; unmatched junction bases: 10. This CDR3 spans 16 amino acids. CDR1 and CDR2 (germline): KGHDR, SFDVKD. The CDR3 here is CATSAPPGTGAYEQYF. The CDR3 DNA follows: TGTGCCACCAGTGCCCCCCCCGGGACAGGGGCATACGAGCAGTACTTC.

The genes are TRBV2 and TRBJ2-7; no clear D. In germline, CDR1 is SNHLY, CDR2 FYNNEI. The length of the CDR3 is 12 residues. V was cut by 8 bases and J by 2 bases, with 10 bases left in between. Here the CDR3 DNA reads TGTGCCAGCCTCCAAGACACCTACGAGCAGTACTTC. As protein: CASLQDTYEQYF.

For this clone: In the same sample, other DNA sequences code for this CDR3. This rearrangement joins TRBV24-1 to TRBJ2-1; 9 nucleotides match TRBD1. After removal of 2 bases from V and 2 bases from J, the junction contained 3 bases not matched to a gene. CDR3 length: 16 residues. Germline assignment: CDR1 KGHDR and CDR2 SFDVKD. The CDR3 loop is CATSDSGQGTYNEQFF. CDR3 nucleotide sequence: TGTGCCACCAGTGATTCAGGACAGGGGACCTACAATGAGCAGTTCTTC.

This sequence joins TRBV9 and TRBJ1-2, with TRBD1 as a possible D gene (5 bases). There are 13 residues in the CDR3. The V end lost 3 bases, the J end lost 7 bases, and 13 bases lay between the germline ends. CDR1 SGDLS and CDR2 YYNGEE come from the germline V gene. The CDR3, as DNA: TGTGCCAGCAGCGGACAGCCCGGTGGTGGCTACACCTTC. This translates into CASSGQPGGGYTF.

V and J are TRBV7-2 and TRBJ2-3; 9 positions match TRBD1. V shed 4 bases, J shed 1 base, and the junction held 0 bases outside the gene matches. The germline V gene encodes CDR1 SGHTA and CDR2 FQGNSA. This CDR3 spans 14 amino acids. CDR3 nucleotide sequence: TGTGCCAGCAGCTGGACAGGGGGCACAGATACGCAGTATTTT. Protein: CASSWTGGTDTQYF.

The rearrangement links TRBV13 to TRBJ2-7, with 8 bases fitting TRBD2. Per germline, CDR1 PRHDT and CDR2 FYEKMQ (reference sequence). Germline trimming cut 4 bases from V and 4 bases from J; bases unmatched to any gene: 3. This CDR3 has 13 amino acids. The CDR3 DNA sequence: TGTGCCAGCAGCTCCGGACTAGCTTACGAGCAGTACTTC. Amino acid sequence: CASSSGLAYEQYF.

This clone was seen a single time. The chain couples TRBV6-5 to TRBJ1-5; possible D gene TRBD1, 5 bases. The germline V and J ends were trimmed by 4 bases and 5 bases, with 12 bases remaining between them. This CDR3 comprises 14 residues. Looked up from germline, CDR1 is MNHEY and CDR2 is SVGAGI. CDR3 residues: CASSSGGGDQPQHF. The CDR3 bases are TGTGCCAGCAGTTCCGGCGGGGGGGATCAGCCCCAGCATTTT.

This chain links TRBV27 with TRBJ2-7, with TRBD2 identical over 7 bases. Germline CDR1 is MNHEY and CDR2 is SMNVEV (reference sequence). V was pared by 2 bases and J by 2 bases, with 12 bases of the junction left unmatched. The CDR3 loop spans 17 amino acids. DNA of the CDR3: TGTGCCAGCAGTTTAAGAACCGGGGAGGGGAACCCCTACGAGCAGTACTTC. The encoded protein is CASSLRTGEGNPYEQYF.

The chain is built from TRBV7-9 and TRBJ2-2; 15 bases agree with TRBD2. With 5 bases clipped from V and 3 bases from J, the junction kept 7 bases outside the gene matches. This CDR3 is built from 18 residues. Germline loops: CDR1 SEHNR, CDR2 FQNEAQ (reference sequence). In DNA form, the CDR3 reads TGTGCCAGCAGCCTTGGGACTAGCGGGAGGAGTGACACCGGGGAGCTGTTTTTT. It is translated as CASSLGTSGRSDTGELFF.

The chain has TRBV10-1 and TRBJ1-4; 8 bases match TRBD1. The CDR3 covers 13 residues. Germline-derived CDR1 and CDR2 are WNHNN and SYGVQD (reference sequence). V lost 6 bases, J lost 6 bases, and 3 bases stayed unmatched. CDR3 bases: TGCGCCAGCAGGGACAGGGTGCATGAAAAACTGTTTTTT. As protein: CASRDRVHEKLFF.

This rearrangement joins TRBV5-1 to TRBJ2-1, with a weak D call TRBD2 (6 bases). The germline V gene encodes CDR1 SGHRS and CDR2 YFSETQ. Trimming shortened V by 3 bases and J by 9 bases, and 16 bases separated the two germline ends. This CDR3 contains 14 residues. In DNA form, the CDR3 reads TGCGCCAGCAGCTCTGGCGGGGCAGGTAGTGAGCAGTTCTTC. Amino acid sequence: CASSSGGAGSEQFF.

V and J are TRBV9 and TRBJ1-2, with 8 nucleotides matching TRBD1. Unmatched junction bases numbered 8, after V lost 1 base and J lost 6 bases. Germline V lookup: CDR1 SGDLS, CDR2 YYNGEE. This CDR3 is 15 amino acids long. This CDR3 is CASSVNPDREDGYTF. CDR3 DNA: TGTGCCAGCAGCGTAAATCCGGACAGGGAGGATGGCTACACCTTC.

The V call is TRBV9, the J call TRBJ1-2; D ambiguous. The germline CDR1 and CDR2 sequences are SGDLS and YYNGEE. V lost 0 bases, J lost 2 bases, and 8 bases lay in between. This CDR3 is built from 14 residues. For the CDR3, the DNA is TGTGCCAGCAGCGTAGGGCAGGTAAACTATGGCTACACCTTC. Its protein is CASSVGQVNYGYTF.

The genes are TRBV6-2 or TRBV6-3 and TRBJ1-5; the match to TRBD1 covers 12 bases. Per germline, CDR1 MNHEY and CDR2 SVGEGT. The CDR3 totals 15 residues. V shed 2 bases, J shed 6 bases, and the junction held 2 bases outside the gene matches. CDR3 sequence (DNA): TGTGCCAGCAGTTACGGGACAGGGGGCCTTCAGCCCCAGCATTTT. Protein: CASSYGTGGLQPQHF.

In its sample, this clone was seen a few times. The V and J genes are TRBV7-8 and TRBJ1-1; D is unresolved. Germline assignment: CDR1 SGHVS and CDR2 FQNEAQ. This CDR3 contains 14 residues. V lost 5 bases to trimming and J lost 4 bases, with 14 bases between them. CDR3 bases: TGTGCCAGCAGCACTCTCGAGGGAAGCACTGAAGCTTTCTTT. This gives the protein CASSTLEGSTEAFF.

The chain joins TRBV10-2 to TRBJ2-7; the D gene is possibly TRBD2 (5 bases). Germline loops: CDR1 WSHSY, CDR2 SAAADI. This CDR3 is 15 amino acids long. The ends were cut back, 0 bases at V and 5 bases at J, with 14 bases in the middle. CDR3 sequence reads: CASSESPAVEDEQYF. In DNA, the CDR3 is TGCGCCAGCAGTGAGTCCCCAGCGGTGGAGGACGAGCAGTACTTC.

The rearrangement uses TRBV9 and TRBJ2-5; 9 positions agree with TRBD2. With V trimmed by 4 bases and J by 5 bases, 12 bases remained unmatched. The CDR3 runs to 16 residues. Germline V gene data show CDR1 as SGDLS and CDR2 as YYNGEE. The CDR3 here is CASSPSRRGGWETQYF. The CDR3 bases are TGTGCCAGCAGCCCGAGTAGGCGGGGGGGCTGGGAGACCCAGTACTTC.

The chain is built from TRBV2 and TRBJ1-1; 8 bases fit TRBD1. Germline-derived CDR1 and CDR2 are SNHLY and FYNNEI. Trimming took 3 bases from V and 4 from J; bases not matched to a gene: 4. The CDR3 spans 14 residues. CDR3 in amino acids: CASSDSTGGTEAFF. CDR3 nucleotides: TGTGCCAGCAGTGACTCAACAGGGGGCACTGAAGCTTTCTTT.

The chain combines TRBV29-1 with TRBJ1-5, with 8 bases that match TRBD1. This CDR3 is built from 13 residues. Per germline, CDR1 SQVTM and CDR2 ANQGSEA. The CDR3 loop reads CSMDRAENQPQHF. The CDR3 region has the DNA TGCAGTATGGACAGGGCCGAGAATCAGCCCCAGCATTTT.

About this clone itself: The junction does not match germline at one end; this may be a read error. The chain uses TRBV6-5 and TRBJ1-6, with a weak D call TRBD1 (6 bases). Germline values: CDR1 MNHEY, CDR2 SVGAGI. CDR3 length: 12 residues. The CDR3 DNA reads TGTGCCAGCAGCAACACAGGGAACCTTTGGTGGTTT. Translation: CASSNTGNLWWF.

This clone was detected only once. The chain couples TRBV15 to TRBJ2-3, with unresolved D. This CDR3 has 13 residues. Trimming took 0 bases from V and 4 from J, leaving 5 bases between them. Germline V CDR1 and CDR2: LNHNV, YYDKDF (reference sequence). The DNA of the CDR3 is TGTGCCACCAGCAGAGATTCCGCAGATACGCAGTATTTT. The encoded protein is CATSRDSADTQYF.

CDR3 protein: CATSDPNRPQGGYTF. The CDR3 DNA reads as TGTGCCACCAGTGATCCAAATCGGCCACAGGGTGGCTACACCTTC. V and J are TRBV24-1 and TRBJ1-2; D might be TRBD1 (6 bases). This CDR3 region has 15 residues. Trimming pared 3 bases from V and 7 bases from J, leaving 17 bases between. Germline-derived CDR1 and CDR2 are KGHDR and SFDVKD.

Comment on this clone: Other DNA sequences in this specimen translate into the identical CDR3. The chain is built from TRBV5-4 and TRBJ1-2; unclear D gene. Trimming shortened V by 0 bases and J by 5 bases, and 5 bases separated the two germline ends. CDR3 length equals 12 residues. Germline assignment: CDR1 SGHNT and CDR2 YYREEE (reference sequence). DNA of the CDR3: TGTGCCAGCAGCTTGGACAGTTATGGCTACACCTTC. It yields the protein CASSLDSYGYTF.

This clone was recorded only once. The gene calls are TRBV2 and TRBJ2-7, with 7 bases fitting TRBD2. V lost 0 bases, J lost 3 bases, and 2 bases stayed unmatched. This CDR3 contains 14 residues. Germline CDR1 SNHLY, CDR2 FYNNEI. The CDR3 region is CASSEASGGYEQYF. CDR3 in DNA: TGTGCCAGCAGTGAAGCCTCGGGGGGCTACGAGCAGTACTTC.

The chain has TRBV5-4 and TRBJ1-5; 12 bases are shared with TRBD1. The CDR3 sequence is 18 residues long. Germline CDR1 is SGHNT and CDR2 is YYREEE (reference sequence). V shed 4 bases and J 1 base; nucleotides not matched to a gene: 9. The CDR3 DNA sequence: TGTGCCAGCAGCCCCCGGGACAGGGGGCTGGGGAGCAATCAGCCCCAGCATTTT. It encodes CASSPRDRGLGSNQPQHF.